A selection of T cell receptor beta chains follows, all from one sample in a study of T cell responses to AZD1222 COVID-19 vaccine. Assay: immunoSEQ multiplex PCR; the TCRdb copy retains only in-frame clones and omits some. The sample carries 170,000 or so clones, about 85% recorded once. Sequenced material: peripheral blood, taken on day 0 of AZD1222 vaccination. All receptors come from an adult in good health. Both conserved end residues are part of each CDR3. Each record gives: V gene, J gene, clone size, D gene, CDR3 DNA, CDR3 protein. A D gene is named only where the DNA matches it firmly. Clone size is not always given. Where it is, it says once, few, many or a class for expanded clones.

TRBV29-1	TRBJ1-3	-	TRBD1	TGCAGCGAGACGAACCCACAGGGGGTTCCTAGAAACACCATATATTTT	CSETNPQGVPRNTIYF
TRBV28	TRBJ1-5	-	-	TGTGCCAGTCGTTGGTCGGGACAAGTCAATCAGCCCCAGCATTTT	CASRWSGQVNQPQHF
TRBV5-1	TRBJ2-7	-	TRBD2	TGCGCCAGCAGCTTGGCCGATAGCGGGAGGTGGGTCTCCTACGAGCAGTACTTC	CASSLADSGRWVSYEQYF
TRBV11-2	TRBJ1-6	-	-	TGTGCCAGCAGCTTACACAGCTCCTATAATTCACCCCTCCACTTT	CASSLHSSYNSPLHF
TRBV11-2	TRBJ2-2	-	-	TGTGCCAGCACCGCTCAACAGGGCTCGAACACCGGGGAGCTGTTTTTT	CASTAQQGSNTGELFF
TRBV5-1	TRBJ2-7	-	-	TGCGCCAGCAGCTTGGTTGCAGGGGTGTCCTACGAGCAGTACTTC	CASSLVAGVSYEQYF
TRBV28	TRBJ1-2	-	TRBD1	TGTGCCAGCAGTTTCCCGAGGGACAGGGCCTTCTATGGCTACACCTTC	CASSFPRDRAFYGYTF
TRBV7-2	TRBJ2-6	-	-	TGTGCCAGCAGCTTAGGGCACAGGGATGGGGCCAACGTCCTGACTTTC	CASSLGHRDGANVLTF
TRBV11-2	TRBJ1-2	once	TRBD1	TGTGCCAGCAGCTCCAACAGGGGATCGGTCTATGGCTACACCTTC	CASSSNRGSVYGYTF
TRBV5-4	TRBJ1-2	-	-	TGTGCCAGCATGACTATGGCGGGCTATGGCTACACCTTC	CASMTMAGYGYTF
TRBV12-3/TRBV12-4	TRBJ2-7	-	-	TGTGCCAGCAGAGACCGACAGTCTCACGAGCAGTACTTC	CASRDRQSHEQYF
TRBV7-2	TRBJ2-5	-	-	TGTGCCAGCGGACAGAGTATTGGGGGGGGCCAAGAGACCCAGTACTTC	CASGQSIGGGQETQYF
TRBV6-2/TRBV6-3	TRBJ2-1	-	-	TGTGCCAGCAGTAGCTCGATCTATGAGCAGTTCTTC	CASSSSIYEQFF
TRBV5-1	TRBJ2-7	few	TRBD2	TGCGCCACCGGTATAGGGGAGGGCGAGCAGTACTTC	CATGIGEGEQYF
TRBV19	TRBJ2-3	-	TRBD2	TGTGCCAGTAGTCCGACTAGCGCTAACACAGATACGCAGTATTTT	CASSPTSANTDTQYF
TRBV11-3	TRBJ2-1	-	TRBD1	TGTGCCAGCAGCTTAGGGGGACAGGGCAGATACAATGAGCAGTTCTTC	CASSLGGQGRYNEQFF
TRBV28	TRBJ1-3	-	-	TGTGCCAGCAGCACGGATTCCTCTGGAAACACCATATATTTT	CASSTDSSGNTIYF
TRBV28	TRBJ2-7	-	TRBD1	TGTGCCAGCAGTTCTGGGACAGGACGCTCCTACGAGCAGTACTTC	CASSSGTGRSYEQYF
TRBV11-2	TRBJ1-2	-	-	TGTGCCAGCAGCGGCTGGACGGATCAATATGGCTACACCTTC	CASSGWTDQYGYTF
TRBV23-1	TRBJ1-3	once	-	TGCGCCAGCAGTCAATTAGCTAAGGGGTGCAGTCCTGGAAACACCATATATTTT	CASSQLAKGCSPGNTIYF
TRBV9	TRBJ2-7	-	-	TGTGCCAGCAGCGTAGCAGTTGTCCCCTACGAGCAGTACTTC	CASSVAVVPYEQYF
TRBV27	TRBJ1-1	-	TRBD1	TGTGCCAGCAGCGACCGGACAGGGGGCGGCGCTGAAGCTTTCTTT	CASSDRTGGGAEAFF
TRBV7-6	TRBJ2-1	-	TRBD1	TGTGCCAGCAGCCAGAACAGGGGACCCTCCTACAATGAGCAGTTCTTC	CASSQNRGPSYNEQFF
TRBV9	TRBJ1-2	-	TRBD1	TGTGCCAGCAGCGTAGACAGGGGCTGGTATGGCTACACCTTC	CASSVDRGWYGYTF
TRBV30	TRBJ1-1	-	-	TGTGCCTGGAGTGTAGGAGGGACTCGCTTTGAAGCTTTCTTT	CAWSVGGTRFEAFF
TRBV7-9	TRBJ2-7	-	TRBD2	TGTGCCAGCAGCTTAAGTGTGGGAGGGCGACCGACCTACGAGCAGTACTTC	CASSLSVGGRPTYEQYF
TRBV6-1	TRBJ1-2	-	-	TGTGCCAGCAGTGAGTTTGGAATGGGTGGCTACACCTTC	CASSEFGMGGYTF
TRBV30	TRBJ1-1	-	TRBD1	TGTGCCTGGAGTACCAGACAGGGGCCGAACACTGAAGCTTTCTTT	CAWSTRQGPNTEAFF
TRBV20-1	TRBJ2-7	few	-	TGCAGTGCTGCCGGGACCTACGAGCAGTACTTC	CSAAGTYEQYF
TRBV6-6	TRBJ2-1	-	TRBD2	TGTGCCAGCAGTCACAACGGGCCAGCGGGAATGAACAATGAGCAGTTCTTC	CASSHNGPAGMNNEQFF
TRBV3-1/TRBV3-2	TRBJ2-5	-	TRBD2	TGTGCCAGCAGCTACTGGAGGGCCGGGGGGGTTTCAGGGACCCAGTACTTC	CASSYWRAGGVSGTQYF
TRBV18	TRBJ2-5	-	TRBD2	TGTGCCAGCTCACCAGAAGGACTAGCGGGAGGAGAGACCCAGTACTTC	CASSPEGLAGGETQYF
TRBV7-9	TRBJ1-2	-	-	TGTGCCAGCAGCTTAGCCGACAGGCGGTCTTATGGCTACACCTTC	CASSLADRRSYGYTF
TRBV18	TRBJ1-4	-	TRBD1	TGTGCCAGCTCACATGGGACAGGAAATGAAAAACTGTTTTTT	CASSHGTGNEKLFF
TRBV7-2	TRBJ2-7	-	TRBD1	TGTGCCAGCAGCGAACGACAGGGGGCCTACGAGCAGTACTTC	CASSERQGAYEQYF
TRBV7-9	TRBJ1-1	-	-	TGTGCCAGCAGCCGCGGGCCGACCACTGAAGCTTTCTTT	CASSRGPTTEAFF
TRBV30	TRBJ1-1	-	-	TGTGCCTGGAGTGTACTTAGTCAGGGACGGACTGAAGCTTTCTTT	CAWSVLSQGRTEAFF
TRBV30	TRBJ1-5	-	-	TGTGCCTGGAGCGACCGGAATCAGCCCCAGCATTTT	CAWSDRNQPQHF
TRBV5-1	TRBJ1-1	once	TRBD1	TGCGCCAGCAGATCCTCGACAGGGTCGGGCGGCACTGAAGCTTTCTTT	CASRSSTGSGGTEAFF
TRBV5-4	TRBJ2-3	-	-	TGTGCCAGCAGCTTGGCGCCGAACAGGCCCACAGATACGCAGTATTTT	CASSLAPNRPTDTQYF
TRBV27	TRBJ1-1	-	-	TGTGCCAGCATGACCCTCATGAACACTGAAGCTTTCTTT	CASMTLMNTEAFF
TRBV27	TRBJ2-7	-	-	TGTGCCAGCACCTCAACCAGGTTGAGCGAGCAGTACTTC	CASTSTRLSEQYF
TRBV6-2/TRBV6-3	TRBJ2-7	-	-	TGTGCCAGCAGTTACTTGGGGACTGGTGAGCAGTACTTC	CASSYLGTGEQYF
TRBV5-1	TRBJ2-5	-	-	TGCGCCAGCAGCACAAACCTTGAGTCGACCCAGTACTTC	CASSTNLESTQYF
TRBV30	TRBJ2-7	few	-	TGTGCCTGGAGTGTGCGGTACGAGCAGTACTTC	CAWSVRYEQYF
TRBV27	TRBJ1-1	-	TRBD1	TGTGCCAGCAGTCCCATCCGGGGCCGCCAGGGGGTCACTGAAGCTTTCTTT	CASSPIRGRQGVTEAFF
TRBV28	TRBJ2-7	-	-	TGTGCCAGCAGTTTATGGCAGGGAGCCTACGAGCAGTACTTC	CASSLWQGAYEQYF
TRBV28	TRBJ2-7	-	-	TGTGCCAGCACCCCAACATGGACAGCTGAATACTCCTACGAGCAGTACTTC	CASTPTWTAEYSYEQYF
TRBV29-1	TRBJ2-1	-	TRBD2	TGCAGCGTTACGACTAGCGGGAGGGTGGTAGCTGGCTACAATGAGCAGTTCTTC	CSVTTSGRVVAGYNEQFF
TRBV27	TRBJ1-2	-	-	TGTGCCAGCAGTTTTATGGGCAGAGCTAACTATGGCTACACCTTC	CASSFMGRANYGYTF
TRBV10-3	TRBJ2-2	few	-	TGTGCCATCAGTGAAAACGCGGGGACAGCCGGGAACACCGGGGAGCTGTTTTTT	CAISENAGTAGNTGELFF
TRBV28	TRBJ1-5	-	-	TGTGCCAGCAGTTCCCCGGACACCTATAGCAATCAGCCCCAGCATTTT	CASSSPDTYSNQPQHF
TRBV2	TRBJ1-3	-	-	TGTGCCAGCACCTGGGGTCGCTCTGGAAACACCATATATTTT	CASTWGRSGNTIYF